This T cell receptor (beta chain) derives from a study of shared clonotypes between healthy human individuals. Background on the study: Three plates each covered CD4 naive and memory; CD8 naive two, CD8 memory one. Study findings and constraints: Among non-shared clonotypes, generation probabilities were lower than among those shared by all four donors. The diversity represented, both genetic and in exposure history, was limited by few donors.

CD45RO-negative cells were positively selected for CCR7, leaving out terminally differentiated effector memory CD45RA+ cells. Every donor was a Caucasian adult from Nashville, Tennessee. Some clones are missing from TCRdb's copy, which holds only in-frame ones; the method was immunoSEQ multiplex PCR. The sample holds roughly 2.1 million clones, 85% to 95% seen once. Concerning this clone: Antigen specificity is unknown.

The sequencing sample was made of naive CD8+ T cells from PBMCs. The source of this sequence is a young man in good health. Some clones in this sample may be carry-over from other donors' samples.

CDR3 region: CASRSQGSGNEQFF. DNA for the CDR3: TGTGCCAGCAGGTCTCAGGGGTCTGGGAATGAGCAGTTCTTC. The chain couples TRBV14 to TRBJ2-1; D may be TRBD1 (6 bases). V lost 6 bases to trimming and J lost 7 bases, with 16 bases between them. Germline loops: CDR1 SGHDN, CDR2 FVKESK. The CDR3 loop spans 14 amino acids.